This TCR beta chain was profiled in a study of blood T cell repertoires in COVID-19. Study at large: Donors in the United States, Italy and Spain gave samples during acute or convalescent COVID-19.

Original data processing: Amplification with reference gene primers provided the estimates of nucleated cell counts. Libraries were prepared by immunoSEQ multiplex PCR; TCRdb keeps only in-frame clonotypes and omits some of them. D and trimming were read from the DNA, whereas the V and J calls and clone size are those reported in that table. The sample has around 270,000 clones; over 80% are singletons. The sequenced material came from peripheral blood. The clonotype was recovered from a woman between 40 and 55 years old who had recovered from COVID-19.

CDR3 in DNA: TGTGCCAGTAGGTCCGGGACTAGCCTCTCCTACAATGAGCAGTTCTTC. This sequence encodes CASRSGTSLSYNEQFF. The gene calls are TRBV19 and TRBJ2-1, with 9 bases aligning to TRBD2. CDR1 LNHDA and CDR2 SQIVND come from the germline V gene (reference sequence). Trimming took 6 bases from V and 0 from J; bases not matched to a gene: 6. CDR3 length: 16 residues.